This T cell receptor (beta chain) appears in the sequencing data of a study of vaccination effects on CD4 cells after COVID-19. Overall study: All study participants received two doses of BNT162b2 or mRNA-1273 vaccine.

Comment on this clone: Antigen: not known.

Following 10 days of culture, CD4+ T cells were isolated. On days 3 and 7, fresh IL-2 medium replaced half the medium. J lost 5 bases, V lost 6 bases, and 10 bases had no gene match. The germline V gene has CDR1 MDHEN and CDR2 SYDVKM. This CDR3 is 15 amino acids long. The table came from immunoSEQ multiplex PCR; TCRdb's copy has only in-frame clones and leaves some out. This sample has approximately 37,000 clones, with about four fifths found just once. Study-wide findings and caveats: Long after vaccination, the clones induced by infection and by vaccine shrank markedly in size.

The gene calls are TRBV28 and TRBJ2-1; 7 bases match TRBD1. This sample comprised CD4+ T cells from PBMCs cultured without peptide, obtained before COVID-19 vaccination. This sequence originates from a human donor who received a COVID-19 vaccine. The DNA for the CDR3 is TGTGCCAGCAGCAAGGCCGGGACAGTTAACAATGAGCAGTTCTTC. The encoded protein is CASSKAGTVNNEQFF.